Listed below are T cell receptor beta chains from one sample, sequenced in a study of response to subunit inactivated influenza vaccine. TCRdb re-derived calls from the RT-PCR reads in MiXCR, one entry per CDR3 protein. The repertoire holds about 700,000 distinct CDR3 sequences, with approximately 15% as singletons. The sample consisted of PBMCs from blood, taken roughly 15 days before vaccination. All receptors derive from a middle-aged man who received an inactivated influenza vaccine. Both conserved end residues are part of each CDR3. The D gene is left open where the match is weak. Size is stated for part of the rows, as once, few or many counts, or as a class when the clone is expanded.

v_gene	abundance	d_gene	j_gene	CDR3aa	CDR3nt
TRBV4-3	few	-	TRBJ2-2	CASSQDQRVTGELFF	TGCGCCAGCAGCCAAGATCAACGGGTCACCGGGGAGCTGTTTTTT
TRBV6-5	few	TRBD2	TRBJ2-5	CASSSLGGVGGFETQYF	TGTGCCAGCAGTTCCCTCGGCGGGGTGGGGGGGTTTGAGACCCAGTACTTC
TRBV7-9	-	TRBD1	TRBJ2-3	CASSQFDRGLDTQYF	TGTGCCAGCAGCCAATTTGACAGGGGGCTGGATACGCAGTATTTT
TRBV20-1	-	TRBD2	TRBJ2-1	CSARGKRDWNEQFF	TGCAGTGCTAGAGGGAAGCGGGATTGGAATGAGCAGTTCTTC
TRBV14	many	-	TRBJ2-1	CASSYFEGPPRNEQFF	TGTGCCAGCAGCTACTTCGAAGGTCCTCCTCGGAATGAGCAGTTCTTC
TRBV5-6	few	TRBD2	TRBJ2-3	CASSLGLVPQYF	TGTGCCAGCAGCCTCGGACTAGTTCCGCAGTATTTT
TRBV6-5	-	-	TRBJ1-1	CASSYSMGNTEAFF	TGTGCCAGCAGCTATTCAATGGGGAACACTGAAGCTTTCTTT
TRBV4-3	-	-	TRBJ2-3	CASSQEGPPFDTQYF	TGCGCCAGCAGCCAAGAAGGTCCCCCCTTTGATACGCAGTATTTT
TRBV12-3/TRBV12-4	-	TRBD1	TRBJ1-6	CASSTGQGGSPLHF	TGTGCCAGCAGTACGGGACAGGGGGGTTCACCCCTCCACTTT
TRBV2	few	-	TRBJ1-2	CASSEEIRDLPLF	TGTGCCAGCAGTGAAGAGATTCGGGACTTGCCCCTTTTC
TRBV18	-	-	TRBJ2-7	CASSPGGRPLEQYF	TGTGCCAGCTCACCAGGGGGGAGACCTTTGGAGCAGTACTTC
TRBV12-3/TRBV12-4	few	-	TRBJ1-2	CASSLGIYGYTF	TGTGCCAGCAGTTTAGGTATCTATGGCTACACCTTC
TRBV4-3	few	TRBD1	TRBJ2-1	CASSQDGGSGRGFYNEQFF	TGCGCCAGCAGCCAAGATGGCGGTAGTGGCAGGGGGTTTTACAATGAGCAGTTCTTC
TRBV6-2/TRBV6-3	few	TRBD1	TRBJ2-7	CASSKDRAHEQYF	TGTGCCAGCAGCAAGGACAGGGCCCACGAGCAGTACTTC
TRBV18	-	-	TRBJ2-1	CASSSQGLGEQFF	TGTGCCAGCTCATCCCAGGGGTTGGGTGAGCAGTTCTTC
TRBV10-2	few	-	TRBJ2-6	CASSAYSSGERSGANVLTF	TGCGCCAGCAGTGCATATTCCTCAGGGGAAAGATCTGGGGCCAACGTCCTGACTTTC
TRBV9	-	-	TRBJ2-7	CASSYRPFGQTYEQYF	TGTGCCAGCAGCTACAGACCATTTGGACAGACCTACGAGCAGTACTTC
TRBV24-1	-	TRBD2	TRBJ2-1	CATSAPTSGPYNEQFF	TGTGCCACCAGTGCCCCGACTAGCGGTCCTTACAATGAGCAGTTCTTC
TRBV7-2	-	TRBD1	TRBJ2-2	CASSLGYRDRGPGELFF	TGTGCCAGCAGCTTAGGATACCGGGACAGGGGACCCGGGGAGCTGTTTTTT
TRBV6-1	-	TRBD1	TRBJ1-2	CASRPGTGNYGYTF	TGTGCCAGCAGGCCCGGGACAGGGAACTATGGCTACACCTTC
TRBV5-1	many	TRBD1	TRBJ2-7	CASSFGTGGYEQYF	TGTGCCAGCAGTTTTGGGACAGGGGGTTACGAGCAGTACTTC
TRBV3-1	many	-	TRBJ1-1	CASSQLGPNTEAFF	TGTGCCAGCAGCCAGCTGGGACCGAACACTGAAGCTTTCTTT
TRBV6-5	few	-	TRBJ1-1	CASSFFTGLDTEAFF	TGTGCCAGCAGTTTTTTTACAGGGCTGGACACTGAAGCTTTCTTT
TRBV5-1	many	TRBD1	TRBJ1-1	CASSRLGGANTEAFF	TGCGCCAGCAGCCGCCTAGGGGGCGCGAACACTGAAGCTTTCTTT
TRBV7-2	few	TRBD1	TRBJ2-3	CASSRRRTGVSDTQYF	TGTGCCAGCAGCCGCCGGAGGACAGGGGTGTCAGATACGCAGTATTTT
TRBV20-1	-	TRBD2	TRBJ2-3	CSAYARRGGTDTQYF	TGCAGTGCCTATGCACGGCGGGGGGGCACAGATACGCAGTATTTT
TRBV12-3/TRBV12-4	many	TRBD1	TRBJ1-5	CASRPTGASNQPQHF	TGTGCCAGCAGGCCCACAGGGGCTAGCAATCAGCCCCAGCATTTT
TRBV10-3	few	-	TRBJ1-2	CAISVGGDNYGYTF	TGTGCCATCAGTGTCGGGGGGGATAACTATGGCTACACCTTC
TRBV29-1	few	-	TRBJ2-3	CSVEMPGTDTQYF	TGCAGCGTTGAAATGCCGGGCACAGATACGCAGTATTTT
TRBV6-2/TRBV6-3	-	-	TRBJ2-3	CASSYSIGGGTDTQYF	TGTGCCAGCAGTTACTCGATTGGCGGGGGCACAGATACGCAGTATTTT
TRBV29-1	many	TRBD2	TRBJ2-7	CSVDSDTGTTYEQYF	TGCAGCGTTGACTCAGATACCGGGACTACCTACGAGCAGTACTTC
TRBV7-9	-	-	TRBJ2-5	CASSFGGMTRETQYF	TGTGCCAGCAGCTTCGGAGGGATGACGAGAGAGACCCAGTACTTC
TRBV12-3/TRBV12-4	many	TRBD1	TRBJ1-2	CASREGQGPYGYTF	TGTGCCAGCAGAGAGGGACAGGGGCCCTATGGCTACACCTTC
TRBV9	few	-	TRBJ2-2	CASSVLGLTGELFF	TGTGCCAGCAGCGTACTGGGGTTAACCGGGGAGCTGTTTTTT
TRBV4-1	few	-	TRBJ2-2	CASSLLRLNTGELFF	TGCGCCAGCAGCCTCTTACGTCTTAACACCGGGGAGCTGTTTTTT
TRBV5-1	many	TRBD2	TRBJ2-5	CASSLLAGAGETQYF	TGCGCCAGCAGCTTGCTAGCGGGAGCAGGGGAGACCCAGTACTTC
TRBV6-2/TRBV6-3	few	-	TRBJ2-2	CASSSHLRGPNTGELFF	TGTGCCAGCAGTTCGCACCTCCGGGGCCCCAACACCGGGGAGCTGTTTTTT
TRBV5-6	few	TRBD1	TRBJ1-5	CASSIGQANQPQHF	TGTGCCAGCAGCATAGGACAGGCCAATCAGCCCCAGCATTTT
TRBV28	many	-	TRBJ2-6	CASSESSGANVLTF	TGTGCCAGCAGCGAGAGCTCTGGGGCCAACGTCCTGACTTTC
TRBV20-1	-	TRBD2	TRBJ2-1	CSAAVSGGRYNEQFF	TGCAGTGCCGCCGTAAGCGGGGGCCGCTACAATGAGCAGTTCTTC
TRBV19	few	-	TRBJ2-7	CASSKIADSLSYEQYF	TGTGCCAGTAGTAAAATCGCGGACAGTCTCTCCTACGAGCAGTACTTC
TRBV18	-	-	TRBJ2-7	CASSPYQNSYEQYF	TGTGCCAGCTCACCATACCAGAATTCCTACGAGCAGTACTTC
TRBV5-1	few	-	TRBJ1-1	CASKEIMNTEAFF	TGCGCCAGCAAGGAGATCATGAACACTGAAGCTTTCTTT
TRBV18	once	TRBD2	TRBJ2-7	CASSPGLAGYYEQYF	TGTGCCAGCTCCCCCGGACTAGCGGGGTACTACGAGCAGTACTTC
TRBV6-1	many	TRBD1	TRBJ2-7	CASTKGQGASYEQYF	TGTGCCAGCACTAAAGGACAGGGGGCTTCCTACGAGCAGTACTTC
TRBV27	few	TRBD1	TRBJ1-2	CASRTQQGAAGYTF	TGTGCCAGCAGGACCCAACAGGGGGCGGCCGGCTACACCTTC
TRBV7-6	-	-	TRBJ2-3	CASSLDLGSGDTQYF	TGTGCCAGCAGCTTAGATCTCGGGAGCGGAGATACGCAGTATTTT
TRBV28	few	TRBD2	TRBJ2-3	CASSRGSGRFADTQYF	TGTGCCAGCAGCCGGGGTAGCGGGAGGTTCGCAGATACGCAGTATTTT
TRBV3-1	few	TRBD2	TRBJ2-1	CASSETSGRANEQFF	TGTGCCAGCAGCGAGACTAGCGGGAGGGCCAATGAGCAGTTCTTC
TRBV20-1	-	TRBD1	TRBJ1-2	CSAPRDRVGYTF	TGCAGTGCTCCCCGGGACAGGGTCGGCTACACCTTC
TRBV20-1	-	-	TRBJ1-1	CSARGGGATEAFF	TGCAGTGCTAGAGGGGGCGGGGCCACTGAAGCTTTCTTT
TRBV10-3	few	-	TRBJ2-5	CAISENSGALWETQYF	TGTGCCATCAGTGAGAATTCAGGGGCTTTATGGGAGACCCAGTACTTC
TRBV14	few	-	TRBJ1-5	CASSQDGPQRFYSNQPQHF	TGTGCCAGCAGCCAAGATGGCCCACAGCGGTTTTATAGCAATCAGCCCCAGCATTTT
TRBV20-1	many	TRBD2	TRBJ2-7	CSARAGGSGGVKVEQYF	TGCAGTGCTAGAGCCGGGGGTAGCGGGGGTGTGAAAGTCGAGCAGTACTTC
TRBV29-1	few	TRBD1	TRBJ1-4	CSVEIGQVNEKLFF	TGCAGCGTTGAAATCGGACAGGTTAATGAAAAACTGTTTTTT